One sample yielded the 8 T cell receptor beta chains listed below, sequenced in a study of Ad26.COV2.S vaccination and SARS-CoV-2 variants. Libraries were prepared by immunoSEQ multiplex PCR; TCRdb keeps only in-frame clonotypes and omits some of them. The table has 75,000 to 100,000 clones, approximately 82% seen once. Sequencing used peripheral blood, obtained after recovery from COVID-19. Receptors originate from a human donor who had recovered from COVID-19.

In DNA form, the CDR3 reads TGTGCCATCAGTGATGACAGGGCCTACGAGCAGTACTTC. Amino acids: CAISDDRAYEQYF. The J gene is TRBJ2-7, the V gene TRBV10-3, with 7 bases identical to TRBD1. The V segment lost 3 bases and the J segment 2 bases; nucleotides outside the gene matches: 1. The CDR3 contains 13 residues. Germline values: CDR1 ENHRY, CDR2 SYGVKD.

This chain connects TRBV25-1 to TRBJ1-3; D uncertain. CDR1 and CDR2 from the germline V gene are MGHDK and SYGVNS. This CDR3 is 17 amino acids long. Trimming took off 3 bases at V and 4 bases at J, with 19 bases between the two ends. CDR3 nucleotide sequence: TGTGCCAGCAGTGAGTGGACCGGGCTTCCCTCCGGAAACACCATATATTTT. This translates into CASSEWTGLPSGNTIYF.

As DNA, the CDR3 is TGTGCCAGCAGTTTTCTGGGGGGGGATGGCTACACCTTC. It is translated as CASSFLGGDGYTF. This chain uses TRBV27 with TRBJ1-2, with D possibly TRBD1 on 5 matching bases. Trimming pared 3 bases from V and 6 bases from J, leaving 11 bases between. Germline loops: CDR1 MNHEY, CDR2 SMNVEV (reference sequence). The CDR3 covers 13 residues.

The J gene is TRBJ1-1, the V gene TRBV21-1. TRBV21-1 is deemed a pseudogene. This CDR3 is built from 18 residues. The CDR3 sequence is CASSIGLLGTRENTEAFF. CDR3 DNA sequence: TGTGCCAGCAGCATAGGTCTCTTGGGCACCCGGGAGAACACTGAAGCTTTCTTT.

This chain joins TRBV28 and TRBJ1-2; D remains unclear. Trimming stripped 1 base from V and 7 bases from J, with 13 bases between. The CDR3 has 14 residues. Germline V gene lookup returns CDR1 MDHEN and CDR2 SYDVKM. CDR3: CASSLSLSAVGYTF. The CDR3 bases are TGTGCCAGCAGTTTATCTCTTTCCGCAGTTGGCTACACCTTC.

The chain employs TRBV19 and TRBJ1-2; the D gene is possibly TRBD1 (6 bases). In germline, CDR1 is LNHDA, CDR2 SQIVND (reference sequence). The CDR3 consists of 16 residues. The V and J ends lost 5 bases and 4 bases respectively, with 20 bases between them. This CDR3 is CASSPETTGTPYGYTF. CDR3 nucleotides: TGTGCCAGTAGTCCAGAAACGACCGGGACACCCTATGGCTACACCTTC.

This chain uses TRBV28 with TRBJ1-6, with D tentatively TRBD1 (6 bases). The CDR3 has 19 residues. Germline loops: CDR1 MDHEN, CDR2 SYDVKM. The V end was cut by 4 bases, the J end by 10 bases, with 29 bases between. For the CDR3, the DNA is TGTGCCAGCAGTTCACCAATAACCGGGACCCCTGGGGGCTGGTCACCCCTCCACTTT. This encodes CASSSPITGTPGGWSPLHF.

This chain connects TRBV7-6 to TRBJ2-3; 10 positions match TRBD2. With 2 bases clipped from V and 5 bases from J, the junction kept 4 bases outside the gene matches. The CDR3 is 15 residues long. Germline V lookup: CDR1 SGHVS, CDR2 FNYEAQ. Here the CDR3 reads CASSLSSGRQDTQYF. Here the CDR3 DNA reads TGTGCCAGCAGCTTATCTAGCGGGAGACAAGATACGCAGTATTTT.